The rows below give T cell receptor beta chains drawn from one sample of a study of blood T cell repertoires in COVID-19. Libraries were prepared by immunoSEQ multiplex PCR; TCRdb keeps only in-frame clonotypes and omits some of them. The repertoire holds tens of thousands of clones, with 65% to 85% as singletons. The specimen was peripheral blood. The receptor source for this set is a man aged 50 or older with acute or convalescent COVID-19. Each CDR3 is given with its conserved first and last residue. The D gene is left open where the match is weak. Clone size is not always given. Where it is, it says once, few, many or a class for expanded clones.

V gene	clone size	D gene	J gene	CDR3 protein	CDR3 DNA
TRBV5-4	.	TRBD1	TRBJ1-2	CASSLEETGPYGYTF	TGTGCCAGCAGCTTGGAGGAGACAGGGCCCTATGGCTACACCTTC
TRBV24-1	.	TRBD1	TRBJ1-2	CATSDRGTGGAGYTF	TGTGCCACCAGTGACCGCGGGACAGGGGGCGCGGGCTACACCTTC
TRBV5-1	.	TRBD1	TRBJ1-2	CASSLSNRQGNYGYTF	TGCGCCAGCAGCTTGTCAAACCGACAGGGGAACTATGGCTACACCTTC
TRBV9	.	TRBD1	TRBJ1-2	CASGQGISYGYTF	TGTGCCAGTGGACAGGGGATCAGCTATGGCTACACCTTC
TRBV15	.	TRBD1	TRBJ1-2	CATSRLADRGEGYTF	TGTGCCACCAGCAGACTCGCGGACAGGGGAGAAGGCTACACCTTC
TRBV4-1	once	.	TRBJ2-1	CATSGTRAYNEQFF	TGCGCCACCTCCGGGACTCGCGCCTACAATGAGCAGTTCTTC
TRBV9	.	.	TRBJ1-3	CASSATPGNSGNTIYF	TGTGCCAGCAGCGCGACCCCAGGGAACTCTGGAAACACCATATATTTT
TRBV30	.	.	TRBJ1-3	CAWNSLYGSGNTIYF	TGTGCCTGGAACTCACTTTACGGCTCTGGAAACACCATATATTTT
TRBV11-2	.	TRBD1	TRBJ1-2	CASSQTGNYGYTF	TGTGCCAGCAGCCAGACAGGGAACTATGGCTACACCTTC
TRBV28	.	.	TRBJ1-1	CASRSPGMNTEAFF	TGTGCCAGCAGATCGCCCGGGATGAACACTGAAGCTTTCTTT
TRBV7-2	.	TRBD2	TRBJ2-3	CASSSSGKGTDTQYF	TGTGCCAGCAGCTCTAGCGGGAAAGGCACAGATACGCAGTATTTT
TRBV10-1	.	.	TRBJ1-6	CASSEGGFGSPLHF	TGCGCCAGCAGTGAGGGAGGTTTCGGTTCACCCCTCCACTTT
TRBV5-1	.	TRBD2	TRBJ2-1	CASSLVSGSSYNEQFF	TGCGCCAGCAGCTTAGTTAGCGGGAGCTCCTACAATGAGCAGTTCTTC
TRBV18	.	TRBD2	TRBJ2-4	CASSPSPASGGAALAKNIQYF	TGTGCCAGCTCACCCTCGCCGGCTAGCGGGGGGGCCGCGTTGGCCAAAAACATTCAGTACTTC
TRBV7-6	.	TRBD1	TRBJ2-7	CASSETGEGLYEQYF	TGTGCCAGCAGCGAGACAGGGGAAGGTCTCTACGAGCAGTACTTC
TRBV6-2/TRBV6-3	.	.	TRBJ2-2	CASSYRPGAGELFF	TGTGCCAGCAGTTACAGACCCGGGGCCGGGGAGCTGTTTTTT
TRBV6-6	.	TRBD1	TRBJ1-4	CASSYSTGDKLFF	TGTGCCAGCAGTTACTCGACAGGGGACAAACTGTTTTTT
TRBV30	.	TRBD2	TRBJ2-3	CAWSSRGLAGGTQYF	TGTGCCTGGAGTTCTCGTGGACTAGCGGGAGGAACGCAGTATTTT
TRBV25-1	few	TRBD1	TRBJ1-4	CASSKGARLNEKLFF	TGTGCCAGCAGTAAGGGGGCTCGTTTGAATGAAAAACTGTTTTTT
TRBV30	.	TRBD2	TRBJ2-7	CAWSFGGVFSYEQYF	TGTGCCTGGAGTTTCGGGGGGGTTTTCTCCTACGAGCAGTACTTC
TRBV10-2	once	TRBD2	TRBJ2-3	CASSVAGAYTDTQYF	TGCGCCAGCAGTGTAGCGGGGGCCTACACAGATACGCAGTATTTT
TRBV15	.	TRBD2	TRBJ2-1	CATSPQLGLAGNNEQFF	TGTGCCACCAGCCCCCAGCTGGGGCTAGCGGGAAACAATGAGCAGTTCTTC
TRBV4-3	few	TRBD1	TRBJ2-7	CASSQWDRGYEQYF	TGCGCCAGCAGCCAGTGGGACAGAGGCTACGAGCAGTACTTC
TRBV9	.	.	TRBJ1-2	CASSVGETVHYGYTF	TGTGCCAGCAGCGTAGGTGAGACAGTTCACTATGGCTACACCTTC
TRBV5-6	.	TRBD2	TRBJ2-7	CASSLGLAGFADEQYF	TGTGCCAGCAGCTTGGGACTAGCGGGATTTGCCGACGAGCAGTACTTC
TRBV5-1	.	TRBD1	TRBJ2-7	CASSIGQGAFEQYF	TGCGCCAGCAGCATAGGACAGGGAGCTTTCGAGCAGTACTTC
TRBV29-1	.	TRBD1	TRBJ1-2	CSVSDRGSNYGYTF	TGCAGCGTTAGTGACAGGGGGTCTAACTATGGCTACACCTTC